One T cell receptor (beta chain) is described in this entry. The data derive from a study of blood T cell repertoires in COVID-19. The protocol was immunoSEQ multiplex PCR, while the TCRdb copy is restricted to in-frame clones and leaves out a portion. The data contain hundreds of thousands of clones, roughly 87% of them singletons. J lost 3 bases, V lost 3 bases, and 7 bases had no gene match. This CDR3 contains 16 residues. From germline, CDR1 is KGHSH and CDR2 LQKENI. The sequenced material came from PBMCs or T cells enriched from blood (not recorded which). The chain couples TRBV18 to TRBJ2-2; TRBD1 agrees at 7 bases. The clonotype originates from a woman younger than 30 who had recovered from COVID-19. The CDR3 is CASSPRQGVDTGELFF. CDR3 sequence (DNA): TGTGCCAGCTCACCCCGACAGGGTGTGGACACCGGGGAGCTGTTTTTT.